A selection of T cell receptor beta chains follows, all from one sample in a study of T cell changes during pregnancy in multiple sclerosis. The repertoire was sequenced with immunoSEQ multiplex PCR; TCRdb's copy has only in-frame clones and lacks some. The sample carries approximately 31,000 clones, more than 85% recorded once. This specimen was CD4+ T cells from peripheral blood mononuclear cells, taken in the second trimester of pregnancy. Receptor source: a female donor with multiple sclerosis, enrolled in a pregnancy study. Each CDR3 is given with its conserved first and last residue. Fields, in order: clone size, J gene, V gene, D gene, CDR3 protein, CDR3 DNA. The D gene is left open where the match is weak. Where a row states a size, it is once, few, many or the class of an expanded clone; other rows omit it.

clone size: -; J gene: TRBJ2-7; V gene: TRBV19; D gene: TRBD1; CDR3 protein: CASSVNRGPLYEQYF; CDR3 DNA: TGTGCCAGTAGTGTAAACAGGGGACCCCTTTACGAGCAGTACTTC
clone size: -; J gene: TRBJ2-1; V gene: TRBV7-3; D gene: TRBD2; CDR3 protein: CASSFSGRLDEQFF; CDR3 DNA: TGTGCCAGCAGCTTTAGCGGGAGGTTGGATGAGCAGTTCTTC
clone size: -; J gene: TRBJ1-5; V gene: TRBV19; D gene: -; CDR3 protein: CASRGGAGRQPQHF; CDR3 DNA: TGTGCCAGTAGGGGGGGGGCAGGGAGGCAGCCCCAGCATTTT
clone size: -; J gene: TRBJ2-1; V gene: TRBV7-9; D gene: TRBD2; CDR3 protein: CASSWGTSGSRDNEQFF; CDR3 DNA: TGTGCCAGCAGCTGGGGGACTAGCGGGAGTCGGGACAATGAGCAGTTCTTC
clone size: -; J gene: TRBJ1-5; V gene: TRBV19; D gene: TRBD1; CDR3 protein: CASSILGQGVSRNQPQHF; CDR3 DNA: TGTGCCAGTAGTATATTGGGACAGGGGGTATCAAGGAATCAGCCCCAGCATTTT
clone size: -; J gene: TRBJ2-5; V gene: TRBV27; D gene: -; CDR3 protein: CASSQARGFGETQYF; CDR3 DNA: TGTGCCAGCAGTCAGGCGAGGGGGTTCGGAGAGACCCAGTACTTC
clone size: -; J gene: TRBJ2-3; V gene: TRBV5-6; D gene: -; CDR3 protein: CASSITGTDTQYF; CDR3 DNA: TGTGCCAGCAGCATCACGGGAACAGATACGCAGTATTTT
clone size: -; J gene: TRBJ2-7; V gene: TRBV12-5; D gene: TRBD2; CDR3 protein: CASGSDHLAGGAYEQYF; CDR3 DNA: TGTGCTAGTGGTTCGGACCACCTAGCGGGAGGAGCCTACGAGCAGTACTTC
clone size: -; J gene: TRBJ1-1; V gene: TRBV28; D gene: -; CDR3 protein: CASSELQGGAEAFF; CDR3 DNA: TGTGCCAGCAGTGAACTCCAGGGAGGGGCTGAAGCTTTCTTT
clone size: -; J gene: TRBJ2-2; V gene: TRBV7-9; D gene: TRBD2; CDR3 protein: CASSLAPLAGVGELFF; CDR3 DNA: TGTGCCAGCAGCTTAGCGCCACTAGCGGGAGTCGGGGAGCTGTTTTTT
clone size: -; J gene: TRBJ2-6; V gene: TRBV19; D gene: -; CDR3 protein: CASSMGGPGANVLTF; CDR3 DNA: TGTGCCAGTAGTATGGGGGGGCCGGGGGCCAACGTCCTGACTTTC
clone size: once; J gene: TRBJ2-2; V gene: TRBV7-9; D gene: -; CDR3 protein: CASNPIRRTTGELFF; CDR3 DNA: TGTGCCAGCAACCCCATAAGAAGAACAACCGGGGAGCTGTTTTTT
clone size: -; J gene: TRBJ2-7; V gene: TRBV19; D gene: TRBD1; CDR3 protein: CASSNTGERREQYF; CDR3 DNA: TGTGCCAGTAGCAATACAGGGGAAAGACGCGAGCAGTACTTC
clone size: -; J gene: TRBJ2-3; V gene: TRBV30; D gene: -; CDR3 protein: CAWSHSDTQYF; CDR3 DNA: TGTGCCTGGAGCCACTCGGATACGCAGTATTTT
clone size: -; J gene: TRBJ1-1; V gene: TRBV5-1; D gene: TRBD1; CDR3 protein: CASSWNGQAGSTEAFF; CDR3 DNA: TGCGCCAGCAGCTGGAATGGACAGGCCGGGAGCACTGAAGCTTTCTTT
clone size: -; J gene: TRBJ1-4; V gene: TRBV6-1; D gene: TRBD1; CDR3 protein: CASRGQGTNEKLFF; CDR3 DNA: TGTGCCAGCAGGGGACAGGGGACTAATGAAAAACTGTTTTTT
clone size: -; J gene: TRBJ2-2; V gene: TRBV30; D gene: -; CDR3 protein: CAWSVAGTGELFF; CDR3 DNA: TGTGCCTGGAGTGTGGCAGGGACCGGGGAGCTGTTTTTT
clone size: -; J gene: TRBJ2-7; V gene: TRBV4-1; D gene: -; CDR3 protein: CASSQDDRYEQYF; CDR3 DNA: TGCGCCAGCAGCCAAGACGACAGGTACGAGCAGTACTTC
clone size: -; J gene: TRBJ2-3; V gene: TRBV11-3; D gene: -; CDR3 protein: CASSLRGTDTQYF; CDR3 DNA: TGTGCCAGCAGCTTACGGGGTACAGATACGCAGTATTTT
clone size: -; J gene: TRBJ2-4; V gene: TRBV5-6; D gene: TRBD1; CDR3 protein: CASERNPGGIQYF; CDR3 DNA: TGTGCCAGCGAGCGCAACCCAGGGGGCATTCAGTACTTC
clone size: once; J gene: TRBJ2-5; V gene: TRBV7-9; D gene: TRBD1; CDR3 protein: CASSLDRGRETQYF; CDR3 DNA: TGTGCCAGCAGCTTGGACAGGGGGAGAGAGACCCAGTACTTC
clone size: -; J gene: TRBJ2-3; V gene: TRBV27; D gene: -; CDR3 protein: CASSLLAASTDTQYF; CDR3 DNA: TGTGCCAGCAGTTTACTAGCAGCCAGCACAGATACGCAGTATTTT
clone size: -; J gene: TRBJ1-3; V gene: TRBV15; D gene: -; CDR3 protein: CATSRGRNSGNTIYF; CDR3 DNA: TGTGCCACCAGCAGAGGCAGGAACTCTGGAAACACCATATATTTT
clone size: -; J gene: TRBJ2-1; V gene: TRBV28; D gene: -; CDR3 protein: CASSFREQGQFF; CDR3 DNA: TGTGCCAGCAGTTTCAGGGAACAGGGCCAGTTCTTC
clone size: -; J gene: TRBJ1-2; V gene: TRBV11-2; D gene: -; CDR3 protein: CASSLEGRSGWGYTF; CDR3 DNA: TGTGCCAGCAGCTTAGAGGGTCGCTCAGGGTGGGGCTACACCTTC
clone size: -; J gene: TRBJ2-1; V gene: TRBV19; D gene: -; CDR3 protein: CASRLRGRSSYNEQFF; CDR3 DNA: TGTGCCAGTAGGCTCAGGGGCAGGAGCTCCTACAATGAGCAGTTCTTC
clone size: -; J gene: TRBJ1-5; V gene: TRBV7-8; D gene: -; CDR3 protein: CASSQFDPWRRSNQPQHF; CDR3 DNA: TGTGCCAGCAGCCAATTTGACCCATGGAGGCGAAGCAATCAGCCCCAGCATTTT
clone size: -; J gene: TRBJ2-5; V gene: TRBV5-1; D gene: -; CDR3 protein: CASSLGGGETQYF; CDR3 DNA: TGCGCCAGCAGCTTGGGCGGTGGGGAGACCCAGTACTTC
clone size: -; J gene: TRBJ2-3; V gene: TRBV7-8; D gene: TRBD2; CDR3 protein: CASTERESSTDTQYF; CDR3 DNA: TGTGCCAGCACCGAGCGGGAGAGTAGCACAGATACGCAGTATTTT
clone size: -; J gene: TRBJ2-7; V gene: TRBV6-1; D gene: TRBD1; CDR3 protein: CASSEQLVRTGGYEQYF; CDR3 DNA: TGTGCCAGCAGTGAACAATTAGTAAGGACAGGGGGCTACGAGCAGTACTTC
clone size: -; J gene: TRBJ2-1; V gene: TRBV30; D gene: TRBD2; CDR3 protein: CAWSSGASSYNEQFF; CDR3 DNA: TGTGCCTGGTCTAGCGGAGCGAGCTCCTACAATGAGCAGTTCTTC
clone size: -; J gene: TRBJ2-7; V gene: TRBV5-1; D gene: TRBD1; CDR3 protein: CASSRDRGHEQYF; CDR3 DNA: TGCGCCAGCAGCCGAGACAGGGGGCACGAGCAGTACTTC
clone size: once; J gene: TRBJ1-2; V gene: TRBV30; D gene: -; CDR3 protein: CACTFMELLYTF; CDR3 DNA: TGTGCCTGCACCTTCATGGAGCTACTCTACACCTTC
clone size: -; J gene: TRBJ1-1; V gene: TRBV15; D gene: -; CDR3 protein: CATSRDLAAGTEAFF; CDR3 DNA: TGTGCCACCAGCAGAGATTTGGCGGCAGGGACTGAAGCTTTCTTT
clone size: -; J gene: TRBJ1-2; V gene: TRBV18; D gene: -; CDR3 protein: CASSPNYAGDGYTF; CDR3 DNA: TGTGCCAGCTCACCTAATTACGCAGGGGATGGCTACACCTTC
clone size: -; J gene: TRBJ1-1; V gene: TRBV7-2; D gene: -; CDR3 protein: CASTSQAPRFGGTEAFF; CDR3 DNA: TGTGCCAGCACCTCCCAAGCCCCACGGTTTGGTGGCACTGAAGCTTTCTTT
clone size: -; J gene: TRBJ2-2; V gene: TRBV19; D gene: TRBD2; CDR3 protein: CASRDNRGLAGGPGGELFF; CDR3 DNA: TGTGCCAGTAGAGATAACCGGGGACTAGCGGGAGGGCCGGGCGGGGAGCTGTTTTTT
clone size: few; J gene: TRBJ2-7; V gene: TRBV7-9; D gene: -; CDR3 protein: CASSLKDSSYEQYF; CDR3 DNA: TGTGCCAGCAGCCTCAAGGACTCTTCCTACGAGCAGTACTTC
clone size: -; J gene: TRBJ2-1; V gene: TRBV5-4; D gene: TRBD2; CDR3 protein: CASSSWGRGGNEQFF; CDR3 DNA: TGTGCCAGCAGCTCGTGGGGGAGGGGCGGGAATGAGCAGTTCTTC
clone size: -; J gene: TRBJ2-5; V gene: TRBV12-1; D gene: -; CDR3 protein: CASSFQAQTGYGETQYF; CDR3 DNA: TGTGCCAGCAGCTTTCAGGCCCAGACAGGGTATGGGGAGACCCAGTACTTC
clone size: -; J gene: TRBJ1-2; V gene: TRBV4-1; D gene: -; CDR3 protein: CASSQGSFQTFPNYGYTF; CDR3 DNA: TGCGCCAGCAGCCAAGGGAGTTTCCAAACCTTTCCTAACTATGGCTACACCTTC
clone size: few; J gene: TRBJ2-7; V gene: TRBV6-5; D gene: TRBD2; CDR3 protein: CASRLRESNEQYF; CDR3 DNA: TGTGCCAGCAGGTTGCGGGAGAGTAACGAGCAGTACTTC
clone size: -; J gene: TRBJ2-2; V gene: TRBV21-1; D gene: -; CDR3 protein: CASSTRVPGQSNTGELFF; CDR3 DNA: TGTGCCAGCAGCACCCGTGTGCCGGGACAATCGAACACCGGGGAGCTGTTTTTT
clone size: -; J gene: TRBJ2-1; V gene: TRBV5-1; D gene: TRBD2; CDR3 protein: CASSFSGTSGRVEQFF; CDR3 DNA: TGCGCCAGCAGCTTTTCCGGGACTAGCGGGAGGGTTGAGCAGTTCTTC
clone size: -; J gene: TRBJ2-2; V gene: TRBV5-1; D gene: -; CDR3 protein: CASSLTGAGASTGELFF; CDR3 DNA: TGCGCCAGCAGCTTGACTGGAGCGGGCGCGAGCACCGGGGAGCTGTTTTTT
clone size: -; J gene: TRBJ2-1; V gene: TRBV5-1; D gene: TRBD2; CDR3 protein: CASSKGTSGNNEQFF; CDR3 DNA: TGCGCCAGCAGCAAAGGGACTAGCGGAAACAATGAGCAGTTCTTC
clone size: -; J gene: TRBJ1-5; V gene: TRBV12-5; D gene: -; CDR3 protein: CASGLVMGGPNQPQHF; CDR3 DNA: TGTGCTAGTGGTTTGGTAATGGGGGGTCCCAATCAGCCCCAGCATTTT
clone size: once; J gene: TRBJ1-2; V gene: TRBV2; D gene: -; CDR3 protein: CASSQGLGAYGYTF; CDR3 DNA: TGTGCCAGCAGTCAAGGACTGGGAGCTTATGGCTACACCTTC
clone size: -; J gene: TRBJ2-2; V gene: TRBV14; D gene: TRBD1; CDR3 protein: CASSHGQGATGELFF; CDR3 DNA: TGTGCCAGCAGCCATGGACAGGGTGCGACCGGGGAGCTGTTTTTT
clone size: -; J gene: TRBJ1-1; V gene: TRBV6-5; D gene: -; CDR3 protein: CASSYSIPTGRTEAFF; CDR3 DNA: TGTGCCAGCAGTTACTCGATACCCACGGGGAGGACTGAAGCTTTCTTT
clone size: -; J gene: TRBJ2-7; V gene: TRBV5-1; D gene: TRBD2; CDR3 protein: CASSFGTSDAYEQYF; CDR3 DNA: TGCGCCAGCAGCTTCGGGACTAGCGATGCCTACGAGCAGTACTTC
clone size: -; J gene: TRBJ1-2; V gene: TRBV5-1; D gene: TRBD1; CDR3 protein: CASSLGQGSTTF; CDR3 DNA: TGCGCCAGCAGCTTGGGACAGGGGAGCACCACCTTC
clone size: few; J gene: TRBJ2-2; V gene: TRBV18; D gene: -; CDR3 protein: CASSDLGAGTGELFF; CDR3 DNA: TGTGCCAGCTCGGATTTGGGCGCAGGGACCGGGGAGCTGTTTTTT
clone size: -; J gene: TRBJ2-7; V gene: TRBV7-9; D gene: -; CDR3 protein: CASSFSGRSREQYF; CDR3 DNA: TGTGCCAGCAGCTTTTCGGGGAGATCGAGGGAGCAGTACTTC
clone size: -; J gene: TRBJ1-2; V gene: TRBV5-1; D gene: TRBD1; CDR3 protein: CASSPRTGLNYGYTF; CDR3 DNA: TGCGCCAGCAGCCCCCGGACAGGGTTAAACTATGGCTACACCTTC
clone size: -; J gene: TRBJ1-1; V gene: TRBV7-2; D gene: TRBD1; CDR3 protein: CASSLQGGRTEAFF; CDR3 DNA: TGTGCCAGCAGTCTACAGGGGGGGAGAACTGAAGCTTTCTTT
clone size: -; J gene: TRBJ2-1; V gene: TRBV18; D gene: TRBD1; CDR3 protein: CASSPRDRINYNEQFF; CDR3 DNA: TGTGCCAGCTCACCCCGGGACAGGATCAACTACAATGAGCAGTTCTTC